This T cell receptor beta chain came from a study of regulatory T cells in long-lasting Graves disease listed by TCRdb under 2021. Some background on the complete study: Persistent Graves' disease was defined as persistently positive TSH receptor autoantibodies together with antithyroid drug treatment for over 5 years. Peripheral blood TCR sequencing and RNA sequencing compared persistent Graves' disease patients with newly diagnosed Graves' disease patients. The study was conducted in China and was registered as a clinical trial. A total of about 35 samples underwent TCR sequencing, from some 13 patients with persistent Graves' disease and approximately 20 patients with newly diagnosed Graves' disease. Antithyroid drugs had been taken for 10 to 13 years on average by persistent Graves' disease patients in the clinical cohort. What the study reported, not specific to this receptor: Only peripheral blood was studied, because thyroid tissue, the primary lesion, was inaccessible. The small sample size was acknowledged by the authors as a limitation that may reduce accuracy. Persistent patients shared more public clonotypes among themselves (around 2,500) than newly diagnosed patients did (over 900). Sequencing and analysis were restricted to the TCR beta chain. Lower TCR Shannon entropy and fewer highly expanded clones were observed in persistent Graves' disease patients than in newly diagnosed patients, which suggested clonal expansion. Persistent disease showed preferential use of TRBV28, TRBJ1-2 and TRBJ2-5, whereas newly diagnosed disease favored TRBV20-1 and TRBJ2-1.

This clonotype was counted only a few times. Its cognate antigen has yet to be identified. It has no much larger one-base neighbor in the sample; base qualities were not kept. In the paper's terms, the time point label means: persistent/refractory GD, antithyroid drugs over 5 years with positive TRAb. For both TCR sequencing and RNA sequencing, RNA was extracted from PBMCs using TRIzol. Graves' disease was diagnosed according to American Thyroid Association guidelines. Recruitment of patients was carried out at an endocrinology department in Xi'an, China. Each patient gave around 9.2 milliliters of peripheral blood, collected in an EDTA anticoagulant tube. Ficoll Paque Plus density gradient separation was used to isolate PBMCs, and no further T cell sorting was performed. An Agilent 2100 Bioanalyzer and agarose gel were used to check RNA quality, while a NanoDrop 2000 measured RNA concentration. Library creation used multiplex PCR. Instrument used: Illumina HiSeq 4000. TCR beta libraries were built with iRepertoire HTBI primers and Arm-PCR amplification of CDR3 regions. Before sequencing, the PCR products underwent gel purification. Per the authors' processing: Across samples, about 64 TRBV and 13 to 15 TRBJ segments were identified and used for gene usage analysis of CDR3 amino acid clonotypes. Filtered high-quality paired reads were merged into contigs using COPE and FqMerger. BLAST was used to align contigs to the IMGT TRBV, TRBD and TRBJ reference genes, and CDR3 was defined following IMGT. Highly expanded clones were defined as clonotypes with a frequency above 0.1%. Shannon entropy served as the measure of repertoire diversity, while the Gini coefficient captured V-J evenness. A clonotype found in more than one individual was treated as public. TCRdb's own reprocessing of the public reads used fastp at Q25 and MiXCR and kept productive beta chains. Identical CDR3 protein sequences are pooled into one entry, listed with their most common genes and DNA. The V and J calls were determined by TCRdb, not by the authors. Across this sample there are roughly 450,000 distinct CDR3 sequences, with 23% seen only once. Around 24% of the sample belongs to the ten largest clones.

Clipping removes 3 bases from V and 7 bases from J, with 10 as the unmatched junction base count. The CDR3 numbers 15 residues from cysteine through phenylalanine. Only the CDR3 part of the read is kept: 45 bases, read in frame from the first base. This TCR was recovered from a female donor with Graves disease. This chain joins TRBV12-3 or TRBV12-4 to TRBJ2-7; TRBD2 aligns with 9 central bases. Sample: peripheral blood mononuclear cells (PBMCs), taken when the disease was refractory, from a patient treated with antithyroid drugs. The bases are TGTGCCAGCAGTTTTAGGGCGGGAGGGCCTGGGGAGCAGTACTTC. Translated, this gives CASSFRAGGPGEQYF.